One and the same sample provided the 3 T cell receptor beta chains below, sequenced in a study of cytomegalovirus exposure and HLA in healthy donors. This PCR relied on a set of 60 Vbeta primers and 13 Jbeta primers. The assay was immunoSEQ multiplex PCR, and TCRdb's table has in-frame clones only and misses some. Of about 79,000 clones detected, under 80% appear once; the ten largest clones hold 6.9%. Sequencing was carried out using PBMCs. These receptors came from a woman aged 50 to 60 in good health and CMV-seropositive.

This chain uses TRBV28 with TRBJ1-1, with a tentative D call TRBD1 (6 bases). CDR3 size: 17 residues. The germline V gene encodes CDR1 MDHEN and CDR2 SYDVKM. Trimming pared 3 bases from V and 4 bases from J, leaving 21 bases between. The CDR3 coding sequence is TGTGCCAGCAGTTTTGTAGGGGGGGAAATAGGAGTCACTGAAGCTTTCTTT. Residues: CASSFVGGEIGVTEAFF.

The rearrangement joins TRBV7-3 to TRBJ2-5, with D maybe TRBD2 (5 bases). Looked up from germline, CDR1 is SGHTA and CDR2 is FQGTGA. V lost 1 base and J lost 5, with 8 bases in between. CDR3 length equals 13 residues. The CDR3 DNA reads TGTGCCAGCAGCTTAAGGTCGGGGGAGACCCAGTACTTC. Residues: CASSLRSGETQYF.

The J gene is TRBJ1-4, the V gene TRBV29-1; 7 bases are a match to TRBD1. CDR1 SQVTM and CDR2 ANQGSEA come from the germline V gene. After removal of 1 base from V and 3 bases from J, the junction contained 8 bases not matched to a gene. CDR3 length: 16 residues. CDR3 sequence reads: CSVEGLTGTANEKLFF. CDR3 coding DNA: TGCAGCGTTGAAGGACTTACCGGGACAGCTAATGAAAAACTGTTTTTT.